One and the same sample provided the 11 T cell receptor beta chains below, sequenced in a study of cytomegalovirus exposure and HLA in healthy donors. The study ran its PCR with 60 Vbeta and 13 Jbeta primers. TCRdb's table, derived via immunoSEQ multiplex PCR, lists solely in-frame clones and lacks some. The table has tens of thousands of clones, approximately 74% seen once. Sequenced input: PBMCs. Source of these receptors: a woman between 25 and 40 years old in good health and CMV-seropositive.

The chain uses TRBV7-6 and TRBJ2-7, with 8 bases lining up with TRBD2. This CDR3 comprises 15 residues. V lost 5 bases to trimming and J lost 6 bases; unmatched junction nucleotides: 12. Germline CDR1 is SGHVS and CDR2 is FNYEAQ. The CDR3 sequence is CASSEVLAAPGEQYF. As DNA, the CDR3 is TGTGCCAGCAGCGAAGTACTAGCGGCTCCTGGCGAGCAGTACTTC.

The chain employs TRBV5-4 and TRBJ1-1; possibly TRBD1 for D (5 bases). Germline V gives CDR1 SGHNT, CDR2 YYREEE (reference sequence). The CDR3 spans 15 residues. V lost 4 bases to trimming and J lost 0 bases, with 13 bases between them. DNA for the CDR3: TGTGCCAGCAGCGTGGGCGGGACTTTGAACACTGAAGCTTTCTTT. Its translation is CASSVGGTLNTEAFF. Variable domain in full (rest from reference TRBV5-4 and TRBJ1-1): ETGVTQSPTHLIKTRGQQVTLRCSSQSGHNTVSWYQQALGQGPQFIFQYYREEENGRGNFPPRFSGLQFPNYSSELNVNALELDDSALYLCASSVGGTLNTEAFFGQGTRLTVV.

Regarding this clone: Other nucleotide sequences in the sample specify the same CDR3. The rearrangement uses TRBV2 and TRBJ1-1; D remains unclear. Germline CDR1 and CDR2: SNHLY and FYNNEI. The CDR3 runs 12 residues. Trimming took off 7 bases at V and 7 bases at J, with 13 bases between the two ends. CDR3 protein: CASTRQGFEAFF. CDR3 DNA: TGTGCCAGCACCAGACAAGGATTTGAAGCTTTCTTT. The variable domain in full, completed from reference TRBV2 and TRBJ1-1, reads EPEVTQTPSHQVTQMGQEVILRCVPISNHLYFYWYRQILGQKVEFLVSFYNNEISEKSEIFDDQFSVERPDGSNFTLKIRSTKLEDSAMYFCASTRQGFEAFFGQGTRLTVV.

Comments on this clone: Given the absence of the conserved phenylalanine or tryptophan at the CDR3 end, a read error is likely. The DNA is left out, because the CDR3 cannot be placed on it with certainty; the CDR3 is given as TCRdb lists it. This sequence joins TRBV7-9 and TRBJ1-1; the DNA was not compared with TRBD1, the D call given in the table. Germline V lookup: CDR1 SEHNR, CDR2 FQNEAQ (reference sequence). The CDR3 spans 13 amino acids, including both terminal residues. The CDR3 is CASSSRQGGLGFL.

CDR3 sequence (DNA): TGTGCCAGCTCACGTCCCAGCGGGGGCTCCTACGAGCAGTACTTC. It translates to CASSRPSGGSYEQYF. The rearrangement links TRBV18 to TRBJ2-7; 8 bases match TRBD2. CDR1 is KGHSH, CDR2 LQKENI, per germline. Trimming cost V 4 bases and J 0 bases; bases outside gene matches: 5. CDR3 length equals 15 residues.

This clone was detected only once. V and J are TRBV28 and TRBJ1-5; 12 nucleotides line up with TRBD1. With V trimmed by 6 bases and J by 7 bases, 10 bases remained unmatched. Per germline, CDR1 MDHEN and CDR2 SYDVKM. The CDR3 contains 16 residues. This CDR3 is CASRDSGTGGRQPQHF. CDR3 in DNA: TGTGCCAGCAGAGACTCCGGGACAGGGGGCCGACAGCCCCAGCATTTT.

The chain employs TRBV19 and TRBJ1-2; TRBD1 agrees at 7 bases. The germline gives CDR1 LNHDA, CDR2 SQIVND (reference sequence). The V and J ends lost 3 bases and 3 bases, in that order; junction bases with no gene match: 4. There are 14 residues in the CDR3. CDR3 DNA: TGTGCCAGTAGTATGGCAGGGACAGACTATGGCTACACCTTC. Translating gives CASSMAGTDYGYTF.

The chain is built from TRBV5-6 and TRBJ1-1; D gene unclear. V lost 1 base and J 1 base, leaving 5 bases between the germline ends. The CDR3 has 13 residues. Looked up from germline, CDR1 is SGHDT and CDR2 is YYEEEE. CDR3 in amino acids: CASSLRRNTEAFF. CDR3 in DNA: TGTGCCAGCAGCTTGAGGAGGAACACTGAAGCTTTCTTT.

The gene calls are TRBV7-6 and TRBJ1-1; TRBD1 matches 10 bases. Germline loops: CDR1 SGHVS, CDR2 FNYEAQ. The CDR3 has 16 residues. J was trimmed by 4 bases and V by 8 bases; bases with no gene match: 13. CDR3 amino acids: CASRRTGGDFVTEAFF. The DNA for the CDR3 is TGTGCCAGCCGGAGGACAGGGGGGGATTTTGTCACTGAAGCTTTCTTT.

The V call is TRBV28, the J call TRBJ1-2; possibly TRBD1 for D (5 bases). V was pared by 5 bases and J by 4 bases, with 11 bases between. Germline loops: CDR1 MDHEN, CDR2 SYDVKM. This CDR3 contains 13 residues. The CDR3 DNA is TGTGCCAGCAGTCAGGAAACAGGCTATGGCTACACCTTC. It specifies CASSQETGYGYTF.

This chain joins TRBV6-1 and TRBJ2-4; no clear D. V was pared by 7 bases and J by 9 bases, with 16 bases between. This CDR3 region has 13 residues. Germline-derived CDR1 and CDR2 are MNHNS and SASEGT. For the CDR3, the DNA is TGTGCCAGCACCTATCATCGTAGAAGCATTCAGTACTTC. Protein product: CASTYHRRSIQYF.